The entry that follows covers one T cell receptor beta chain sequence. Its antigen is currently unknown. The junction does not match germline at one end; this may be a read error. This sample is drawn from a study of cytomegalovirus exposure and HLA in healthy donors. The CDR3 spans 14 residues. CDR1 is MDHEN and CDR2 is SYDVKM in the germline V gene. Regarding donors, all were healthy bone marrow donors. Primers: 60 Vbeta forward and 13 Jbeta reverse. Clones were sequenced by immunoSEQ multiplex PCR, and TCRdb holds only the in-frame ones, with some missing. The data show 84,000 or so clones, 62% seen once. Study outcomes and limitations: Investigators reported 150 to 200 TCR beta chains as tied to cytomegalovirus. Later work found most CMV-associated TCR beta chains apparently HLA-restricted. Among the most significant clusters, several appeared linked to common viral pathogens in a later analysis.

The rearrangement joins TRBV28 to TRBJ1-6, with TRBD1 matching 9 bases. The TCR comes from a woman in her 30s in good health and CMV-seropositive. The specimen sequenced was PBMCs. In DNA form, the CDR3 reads TGTGCCAGCAGGGGACAGGGCGGTAATTCACCCCCCCACTTT. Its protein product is CASRGQGGNSPPHF.